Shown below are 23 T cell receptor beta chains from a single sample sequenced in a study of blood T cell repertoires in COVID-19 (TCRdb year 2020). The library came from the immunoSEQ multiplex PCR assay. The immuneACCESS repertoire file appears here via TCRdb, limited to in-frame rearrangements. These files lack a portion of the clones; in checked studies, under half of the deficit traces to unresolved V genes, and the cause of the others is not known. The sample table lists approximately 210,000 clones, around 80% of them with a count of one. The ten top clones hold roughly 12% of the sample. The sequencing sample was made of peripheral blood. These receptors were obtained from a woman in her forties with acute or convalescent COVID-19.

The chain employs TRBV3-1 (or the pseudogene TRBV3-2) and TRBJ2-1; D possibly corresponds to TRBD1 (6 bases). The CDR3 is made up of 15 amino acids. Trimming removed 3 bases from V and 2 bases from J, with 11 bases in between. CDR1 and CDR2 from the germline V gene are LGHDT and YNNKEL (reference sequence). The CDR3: CASSHRDTAYNEQFF. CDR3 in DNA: TGTGCCAGCAGCCACAGGGACACCGCCTACAATGAGCAGTTCTTC.

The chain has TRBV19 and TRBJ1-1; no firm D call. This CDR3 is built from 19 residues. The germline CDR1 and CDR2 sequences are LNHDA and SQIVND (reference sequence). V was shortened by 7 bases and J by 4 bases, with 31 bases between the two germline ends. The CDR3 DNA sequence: TGTGCCAGTACCACGGCTCCCTCGTGGGGTGAGGTGGAGGGCACTGAAGCTTTCTTT. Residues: CASTTAPSWGEVEGTEAFF.

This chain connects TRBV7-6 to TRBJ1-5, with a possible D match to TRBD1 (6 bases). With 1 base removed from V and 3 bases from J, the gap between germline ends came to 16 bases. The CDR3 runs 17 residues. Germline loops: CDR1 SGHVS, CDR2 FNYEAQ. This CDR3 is CASSLDPGVALNQPQHF. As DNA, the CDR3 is TGTGCCAGCAGCTTAGATCCAGGGGTTGCCCTCAATCAGCCCCAGCATTTT. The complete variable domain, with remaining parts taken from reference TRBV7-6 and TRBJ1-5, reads GAGVSQSPRYKVTKRGQDVALRCDPISGHVSLYWYRQALGQGPEFLTYFNYEAQQDKSGLPNDRFSAERPEGSISTLTIQRTEQRDSAMYRCASSLDPGVALNQPQHFGDGTRLSIL.

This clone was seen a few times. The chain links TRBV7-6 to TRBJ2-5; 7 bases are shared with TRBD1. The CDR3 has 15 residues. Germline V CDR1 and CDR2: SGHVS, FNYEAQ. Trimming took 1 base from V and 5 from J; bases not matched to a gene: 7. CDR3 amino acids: CASSLEAGGLETQYF. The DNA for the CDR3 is TGTGCCAGCAGCTTAGAGGCAGGGGGATTGGAGACCCAGTACTTC.

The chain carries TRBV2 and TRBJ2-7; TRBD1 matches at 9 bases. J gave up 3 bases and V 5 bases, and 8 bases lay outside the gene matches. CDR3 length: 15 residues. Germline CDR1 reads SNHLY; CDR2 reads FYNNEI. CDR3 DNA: TGTGCCAGCAGTCACGCCGGACAGGGGAACTACGAGCAGTACTTC. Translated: CASSHAGQGNYEQYF.

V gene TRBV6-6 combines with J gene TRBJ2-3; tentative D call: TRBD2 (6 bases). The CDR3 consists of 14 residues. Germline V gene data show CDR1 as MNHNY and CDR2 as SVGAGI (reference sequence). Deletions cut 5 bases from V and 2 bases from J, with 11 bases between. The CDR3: CASSLGTYTDTQYF. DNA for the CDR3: TGTGCCAGCAGTCTGGGGACTTACACAGATACGCAGTATTTT.

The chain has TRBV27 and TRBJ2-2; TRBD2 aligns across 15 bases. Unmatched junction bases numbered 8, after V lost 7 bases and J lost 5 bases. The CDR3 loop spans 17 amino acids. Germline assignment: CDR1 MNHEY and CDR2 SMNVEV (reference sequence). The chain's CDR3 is CASTGTSGRSGTGELFF. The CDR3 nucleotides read TGTGCCAGCACCGGGACTAGCGGGAGGTCGGGAACCGGGGAGCTGTTTTTT.

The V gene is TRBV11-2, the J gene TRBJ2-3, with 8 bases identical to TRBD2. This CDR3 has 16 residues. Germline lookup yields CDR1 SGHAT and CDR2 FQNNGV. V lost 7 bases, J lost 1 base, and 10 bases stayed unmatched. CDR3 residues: CASTELSGTRTDTQYF. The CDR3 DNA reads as TGTGCCAGCACCGAACTTAGCGGGACCCGCACAGATACGCAGTATTTT.

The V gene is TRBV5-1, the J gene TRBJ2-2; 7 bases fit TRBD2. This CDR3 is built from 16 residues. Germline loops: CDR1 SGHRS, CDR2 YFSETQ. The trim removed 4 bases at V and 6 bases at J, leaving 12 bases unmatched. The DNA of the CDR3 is TGCGCCAGCAGCGCATTTGGGAGGGCCGTACCCGGGGAGCTGTTTTTT. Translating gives CASSAFGRAVPGELFF.

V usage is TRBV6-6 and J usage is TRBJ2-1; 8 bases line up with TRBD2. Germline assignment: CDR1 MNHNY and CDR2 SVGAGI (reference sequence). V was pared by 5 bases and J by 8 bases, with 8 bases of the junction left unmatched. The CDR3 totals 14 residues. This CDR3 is CASSDGGAIHEQFF. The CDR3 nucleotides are TGTGCCAGCAGTGACGGGGGGGCTATCCATGAGCAGTTCTTC.

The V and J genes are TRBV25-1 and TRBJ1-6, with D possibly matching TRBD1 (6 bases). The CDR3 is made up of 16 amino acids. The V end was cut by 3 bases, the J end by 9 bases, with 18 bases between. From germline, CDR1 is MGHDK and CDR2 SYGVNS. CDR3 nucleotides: TGTGCCAGCAGTGAGTCTCGGGGGGCTCTGACTTCACCCCTCCACTTT. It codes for CASSESRGALTSPLHF.

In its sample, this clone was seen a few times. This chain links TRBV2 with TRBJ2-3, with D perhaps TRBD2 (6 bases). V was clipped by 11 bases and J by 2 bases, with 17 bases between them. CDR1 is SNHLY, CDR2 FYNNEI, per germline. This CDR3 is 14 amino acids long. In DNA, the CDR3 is TGTGCCGGCCGGGCCGGACTATCCACAGATACGCAGTATTTT. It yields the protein CAGRAGLSTDTQYF.

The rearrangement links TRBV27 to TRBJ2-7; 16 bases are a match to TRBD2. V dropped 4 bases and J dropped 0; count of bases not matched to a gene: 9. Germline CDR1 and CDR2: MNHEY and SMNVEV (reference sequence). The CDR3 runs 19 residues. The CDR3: CASSWGGTSGRASSYEQYF. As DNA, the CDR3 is TGTGCCAGCAGTTGGGGCGGGACTAGCGGGAGGGCAAGCTCCTACGAGCAGTACTTC.

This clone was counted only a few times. CDR3 loop: CASSPRGGPAGYTF. CDR3 sequence (DNA): TGTGCCAGCAGCCCCAGAGGAGGGCCCGCGGGCTACACCTTC. The chain joins TRBV5-8 to TRBJ1-2; D uncertain. There are 14 residues in the CDR3. The V gene's germline CDR1 is SGHTS and CDR2 YDEGEE. V lost 4 bases and J lost 8, with 18 bases in between.

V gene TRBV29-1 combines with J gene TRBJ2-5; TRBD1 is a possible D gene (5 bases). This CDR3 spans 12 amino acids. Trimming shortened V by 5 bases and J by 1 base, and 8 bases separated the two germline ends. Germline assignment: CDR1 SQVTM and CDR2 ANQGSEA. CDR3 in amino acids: CSVRRAQETQYF. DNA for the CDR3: TGCAGCGTTCGCAGGGCCCAAGAGACCCAGTACTTC.

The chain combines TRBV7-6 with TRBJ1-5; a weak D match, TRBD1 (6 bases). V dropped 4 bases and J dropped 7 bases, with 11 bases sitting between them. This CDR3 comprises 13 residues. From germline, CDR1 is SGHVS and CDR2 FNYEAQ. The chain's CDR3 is CASSSTGTQPQHF. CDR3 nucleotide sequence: TGTGCCAGCAGCTCTACAGGGACCCAGCCCCAGCATTTT.

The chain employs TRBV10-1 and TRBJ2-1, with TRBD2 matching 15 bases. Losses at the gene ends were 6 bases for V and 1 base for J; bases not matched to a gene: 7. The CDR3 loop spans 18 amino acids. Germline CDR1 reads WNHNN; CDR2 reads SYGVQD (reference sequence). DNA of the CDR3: TGCGCCAGCAGCTCGGGACTAGCGGGGGGCCGGTCCTACAATGAGCAGTTCTTC. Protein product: CASSSGLAGGRSYNEQFF.

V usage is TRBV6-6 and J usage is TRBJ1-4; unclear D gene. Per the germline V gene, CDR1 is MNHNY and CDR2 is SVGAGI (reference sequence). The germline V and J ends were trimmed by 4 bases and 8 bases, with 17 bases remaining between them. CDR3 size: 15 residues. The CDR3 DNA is TGTGCCAGCAGTTTGCCGTCTGGCCTCCACGAAAAACTGTTTTTT. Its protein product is CASSLPSGLHEKLFF.

The CDR3 nucleotides read TGTGCCAGCCGGGACAGGGGTGCAGATACGCAGTATTTT. It codes for CASRDRGADTQYF. The chain uses TRBV19 and TRBJ2-3; TRBD1 matches 10 bases. V was clipped by 9 bases and J by 4 bases; unmatched bases: 4. CDR3 size: 13 residues. Per germline, CDR1 LNHDA and CDR2 SQIVND (reference sequence). The variable domain in full, with the rest retrieved from reference TRBV19 and TRBJ2-3, is DGGITQSPKYLFRKEGQNVTLSCEQNLNHDAMYWYRQDPGQGLRLIYYSQIVNDFQKGDIAEGYSVSREKKESFPLTVTSAQKNPTAFYLCASRDRGADTQYFGPGTRLTVL.

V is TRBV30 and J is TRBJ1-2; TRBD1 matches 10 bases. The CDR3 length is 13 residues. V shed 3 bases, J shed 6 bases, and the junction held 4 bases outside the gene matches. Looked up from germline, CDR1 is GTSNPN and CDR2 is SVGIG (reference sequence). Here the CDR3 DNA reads TGTGCCTGGAGGGGACAGGGGTTCCATGGCTACACCTTC. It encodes CAWRGQGFHGYTF.

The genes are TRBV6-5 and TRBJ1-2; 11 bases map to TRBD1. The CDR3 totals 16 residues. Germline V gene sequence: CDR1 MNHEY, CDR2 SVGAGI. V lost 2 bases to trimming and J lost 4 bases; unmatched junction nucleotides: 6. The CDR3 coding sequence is TGTGCCAGCAGTTACCAAGGGACAGGGGGATCCTATGGCTACACCTTC. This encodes CASSYQGTGGSYGYTF.

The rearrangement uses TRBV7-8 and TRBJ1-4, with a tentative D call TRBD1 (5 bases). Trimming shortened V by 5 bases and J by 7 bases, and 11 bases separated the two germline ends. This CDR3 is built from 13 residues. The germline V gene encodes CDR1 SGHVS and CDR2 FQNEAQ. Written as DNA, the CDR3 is TGTGCCAGCAGCCCAGGACAAGTTGAAAAACTGTTTTTT. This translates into CASSPGQVEKLFF.

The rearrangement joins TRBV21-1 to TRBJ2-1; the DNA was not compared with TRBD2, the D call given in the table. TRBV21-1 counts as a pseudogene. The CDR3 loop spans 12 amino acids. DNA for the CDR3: TGTGCCAGCAGCAAAGCGCTCGAGGGGCAGTTCTTC. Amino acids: CASSKALEGQFF.